Each of the 10 T cell receptor beta chains below was sequenced from the same sample in a study of T-cell memory formation after mild COVID-19. MiXCR, run by TCRdb on the 5' RACE reads, gives a single entry per CDR3 protein. The data contain 450,000 to 650,000 distinct CDR3 sequences, about a fifth of them singletons. The sequenced sample was PBMCs or a T cell subset sorted from them (not recorded which). The receptors originated from an adult woman who had mild COVID-19 (a few samples of this study predate the infection). Cell type and time point are not known.

The V call is TRBV6-5, the J call TRBJ2-7; 8 nucleotides line up with TRBD1. Unmatched junction bases numbered 9, after V lost 6 bases and J lost 2 bases. The CDR3 runs 15 residues. The germline V gene encodes CDR1 MNHEY and CDR2 SVGAGI. This CDR3 is CASSPRGDRTYEQYF. Here the CDR3 DNA reads TGTGCCAGCAGCCCCAGGGGGGACAGGACCTACGAGCAGTACTTC.

The chain combines TRBV18 with TRBJ2-3; 10 positions agree with TRBD2. Losses at the gene ends were 0 bases for V and 5 bases for J; bases not matched to a gene: 8. Germline assignment: CDR1 KGHSH and CDR2 LQKENI. The CDR3 length is 17 residues. CDR3 DNA sequence: TGTGCCAGCTCACCACCGTCCAGCGGGGGGGCGAGAGATACGCAGTATTTT. It specifies CASSPPSSGGARDTQYF. Together with reference TRBV18 and TRBJ2-3, the CDR3 gives the full variable domain: NAGVMQNPRHLVRRRGQEARLRCSPMKGHSHVYWYRQLPEEGLKFMVYLQKENIIDESGMPKERFSAEFPKEGPSILRIQQVVRGDSAAYFCASSPPSSGGARDTQYFGPGTRLTVL.

This clonotype was found many times. The chain combines TRBV5-1 with TRBJ2-7; the D is unclear. The germline CDR1 and CDR2 sequences are SGHRS and YFSETQ. The CDR3 runs to 13 residues. With 2 bases removed from V and 3 bases from J, the gap between germline ends came to 9 bases. The CDR3 spells CASSLGVHYEQYF. CDR3 nucleotides: TGCGCCAGCAGCTTAGGCGTCCACTACGAGCAGTACTTC.

The chain recombines TRBV20-1 with TRBJ2-3; 10 nucleotides line up with TRBD2. Germline CDR1 is DFQATT and CDR2 is SNEGSKA (reference sequence). The V segment lost 5 bases and the J segment 2 bases; nucleotides outside the gene matches: 4. The CDR3 covers 14 residues. CDR3 nucleotides: TGCAGTGCTCTCGGACTAGCGGACACAGATACGCAGTATTTT. This sequence encodes CSALGLADTDTQYF.

This clonotype was recorded once. The gene calls are TRBV12-3 or TRBV12-4 and TRBJ2-1; D unclear. Trimming took off 8 bases at V and 10 bases at J, with 21 bases between the two ends. This CDR3 has 14 residues. CDR3 in amino acids: CASLRAGVQKEQFF. In nucleotides, the CDR3 is TGTGCCAGCCTCCGGGCAGGCGTACAGAAAGAGCAGTTCTTC.

This clonotype occurred a few times. J is TRBJ1-5 and V is TRBV9; the D gene is possibly TRBD1 (5 bases). Trimming took 2 bases from V and 1 from J, leaving 13 bases between them. Germline CDR1 is SGDLS and CDR2 is YYNGEE. CDR3 length: 16 amino acids. The CDR3 DNA sequence: TGTGCCAGCAGCGTCGACGGGGGTACGAGCAATCAGCCCCAGCATTTT. Protein sequence: CASSVDGGTSNQPQHF.

V is TRBV7-3 and J is TRBJ2-7, with a possible D match to TRBD2 (5 bases). The V end lost 3 bases, the J end lost 5 bases, and 8 bases lay between the germline ends. This CDR3 has 12 amino acids. Germline assignment: CDR1 SGHTA and CDR2 FQGTGA. The DNA of the CDR3 is TGTGCCAGCAGCTTCGACGGGGACGAGCAGTACTTC. Translating gives CASSFDGDEQYF.

The chain couples TRBV6-5 to TRBJ1-1; the match to TRBD1 covers 10 bases. Per the germline V gene, CDR1 is MNHEY and CDR2 is SVGAGI. After removal of 6 bases from V and 2 bases from J, the junction contained 12 bases not matched to a gene. There are 17 residues in the CDR3. Here the CDR3 reads CASSRSGTGVENTEAFF. In DNA form, the CDR3 reads TGTGCCAGCAGCCGCTCCGGGACAGGGGTGGAAAACACTGAAGCTTTCTTT.

This clonotype came up a few times. The rearrangement joins TRBV29-1 to TRBJ1-1, with 7 bases fitting TRBD1. The V gene's germline CDR1 is SQVTM and CDR2 ANQGSEA. The CDR3 is 13 residues long. Germline trimming cut 1 base from V and 11 bases from J; bases unmatched to any gene: 10. This CDR3 reads CSVEGGKGAKAFF. The CDR3 bases are TGCAGCGTTGAAGGGGGTAAGGGGGCGAAGGCTTTCTTT.

The CDR3 DNA sequence: TGTGCCAGCAGTTCTGCGACCAGTGCCAACCAGCATTTT. It translates to CASSSATSANQHF. The gene calls are TRBV27 and TRBJ1-5, with D unresolved. This CDR3 region has 13 residues. V was trimmed by 4 bases and J by 12 bases, leaving 16 bases between them. The germline CDR1 and CDR2 sequences are MNHEY and SMNVEV (reference sequence).